This T cell receptor (beta chain) is from a study of blood T cells in healthy people across ages. Study findings and constraints: Measured against age, TCR beta diversity per million T cells decreased in a roughly linear manner.

J was trimmed by 2 bases and V by 4 bases; bases with no gene match: 8. CDR1 and CDR2 from the germline V gene are MNHNS and SASEGT. This CDR3 has 16 residues. With regard to this clonotype: Its antigen is as yet unknown.

For the second PCR, which ran for about 7 to 11 cycles, a sample-barcoded 5' primer and a J-beta primer mix were used. All samples yielded 2.5 million or more CDR3-containing paired-end reads. TCRdb independently ran MiXCR on the 5' RACE reads; one entry per CDR3 protein. Of 660,000 or so distinct CDR3 sequences listed, around three fifths are singletons. This TCR was sampled from a man aged 55 to 70 in good health. Material: blood. The rearrangement links TRBV6-1 to TRBJ2-3; 8 bases align to TRBD2. In nucleotides, the CDR3 is TGTGCCAGCAGTGCAGGACGGGGGGGCCCCACAGATACGCAGTATTTT. Protein sequence: CASSAGRGGPTDTQYF.